One sample yielded the 4 T cell receptor beta chains listed below, sequenced in a study of blood T cell repertoires in COVID-19. TCRdb's table, derived via immunoSEQ multiplex PCR, lists solely in-frame clones and lacks some. The sample records roughly 140,000 clones, just over 85% being singletons. Sequenced input: peripheral blood. These receptors were collected from a man aged 65 to 79 with acute or convalescent COVID-19.

The chain carries TRBV9 and TRBJ1-6, with D maybe TRBD1 (5 bases). Germline loops: CDR1 SGDLS, CDR2 YYNGEE. The CDR3 is made up of 17 amino acids. Trimming removed 0 bases from V and 6 bases from J, with 16 bases in between. DNA for the CDR3: TGTGCCAGCAGCGTAGATATGGGAGGGACGGCTAATTCACCCCTCCACTTT. It yields the protein CASSVDMGGTANSPLHF.

The chain recombines TRBV27 with TRBJ2-3, with TRBD2 as a possible D gene (6 bases). The germline V gene has CDR1 MNHEY and CDR2 SMNVEV (reference sequence). The CDR3 is 15 amino acids. V dropped 6 bases and J dropped 0 bases, with 13 bases sitting between them. In DNA form, the CDR3 reads TGTGCCAGCAGCTTCCTAGCGTTTAGCACAGATACGCAGTATTTT. It specifies CASSFLAFSTDTQYF.

This chain joins TRBV19 and TRBJ2-3, with 12 bases matching TRBD2. The CDR3 is made up of 17 amino acids. The germline V gene has CDR1 LNHDA and CDR2 SQIVND (reference sequence). V gave up 1 base and J gave up 1 base; unmatched junction bases: 3. DNA for the CDR3: TGTGCCAGTAGTATAGGACTAGCGGGAGTAGGCACAGATACGCAGTATTTT. Its translation is CASSIGLAGVGTDTQYF.

This sequence joins TRBV9 and TRBJ2-5, with 9 bases aligning to TRBD2. J was trimmed by 5 bases and V by 3 bases; bases with no gene match: 5. The germline V gene encodes CDR1 SGDLS and CDR2 YYNGEE. The CDR3 totals 14 residues. The CDR3 region has the DNA TGTGCCAGCAGCGCCGGACTAGCGCGGGAGACCCAGTACTTC. It is translated as CASSAGLARETQYF.